Listed below are T cell receptor beta chains from one sample, sequenced in a study of beta chain features in type 1 diabetes. Sequencing used immunoSEQ multiplex PCR; TCRdb keeps in-frame clones, though not all of them. The data hold 620,000 or so clones, with 15% to 19% observed a single time. The specimen sequenced was naive CD4+ T cells from blood. All receptors derive from a man between 18 and 35 years old in good health. Each CDR3 is given with its conserved first and last residue. A D gene is named only where the DNA matches it firmly. The listing skips clone size in some rows; elsewhere it reads once, few, many or a size class.

D gene,J gene,V gene,clone size,CDR3 protein,CDR3 DNA
TRBD1,TRBJ2-5,TRBV5-4,.,CASSLQGAGGETQYF,TGTGCCAGCAGCTTGCAGGGGGCCGGTGGAGAGACCCAGTACTTC
TRBD1,TRBJ1-4,TRBV27,.,CASSTWRTGGIGEKLFF,TGTGCCAGCAGTACATGGAGAACAGGGGGCATCGGGGAAAAACTGTTTTTT
TRBD1,TRBJ1-2,TRBV5-4,few,CASVPGQGPNYGYTF,TGTGCCAGCGTCCCGGGACAGGGCCCCAACTATGGCTACACCTTC
TRBD2,TRBJ2-3,TRBV4-2,few,CASSQGPAGVSDTQYF,TGTGCCAGCAGCCAGGGTCCAGCGGGAGTTTCAGATACGCAGTATTTT
TRBD1,TRBJ2-5,TRBV9,few,CASNLGQGTETQYF,TGTGCCAGCAACCTGGGACAGGGCACAGAGACCCAGTACTTC
.,TRBJ1-5,TRBV7-2,.,CASRPSGSQPQHF,TGTGCCAGCAGACCTTCAGGGAGTCAGCCCCAGCATTTT
.,TRBJ2-1,TRBV29-1,few,CSVVVGRGEQFF,TGCAGCGTTGTAGTGGGACGCGGTGAGCAGTTCTTC
.,TRBJ1-1,TRBV7-9,.,CASSLGRMNTEAFF,TGTGCCAGCAGCTTAGGACGGATGAACACTGAAGCTTTCTTT
.,TRBJ1-5,TRBV5-8,.,CASSLRVGGSFNQPQHF,TGTGCCAGCAGCTTGAGAGTTGGAGGGTCCTTCAATCAGCCCCAGCATTTT
.,TRBJ2-2,TRBV7-2,.,CASSLYRTGELFF,TGTGCCAGCAGCTTATATCGTACCGGGGAGCTGTTTTTT
.,TRBJ2-5,TRBV7-2,.,CASSPGVSWDGETQYF,TGTGCCAGCAGCCCCGGTGTTAGCTGGGATGGGGAGACCCAGTACTTC
TRBD1,TRBJ2-4,TRBV6-5,few,CASRGQFLAKNIQYF,TGTGCCAGCAGGGGACAGTTCTTAGCCAAAAACATTCAGTACTTC
.,TRBJ2-7,TRBV29-1,.,CSAFSGSYEQYF,TGCAGCGCCTTTTCGGGATCCTACGAGCAGTACTTC
.,TRBJ1-2,TRBV5-4,few,CASSLIGGDGGYTF,TGTGCCAGCAGCCTTATCGGGGGAGATGGAGGCTACACCTTC